This is a list of T cell receptor beta chains from one sample in a study of blood T cell repertoires in COVID-19. This table comes from immunoSEQ multiplex PCR, and its TCRdb copy is limited to in-frame clones, with some not included. Of 210,000 or so clones in the sample, roughly 73% were seen once. Sequenced sample: peripheral blood. Receptor source: an elderly woman with active or convalescent COVID-19. Each CDR3 is given with its conserved first and last residue. Fields, in order: J gene, D gene, V gene, clone size, CDR3 DNA, CDR3 protein. D genes are given only for firm matches. Not every row has a clone size; where given, it reads once, few, many or a size class.

j_call: TRBJ2-7
d_call: NA
v_call: TRBV10-2
clone_size: NA
cdr3_nt: TGCGCCAGCAGTTGGGACTCCAGCTCCTACGAGCAGTACTTC
cdr3_aa: CASSWDSSSYEQYF

j_call: TRBJ1-1
d_call: NA
v_call: TRBV12-3/TRBV12-4
clone_size: NA
cdr3_nt: TGTGCCAGCAGTTTAGCCGCGCGGACAGAAGCTTTCTTT
cdr3_aa: CASSLAARTEAFF

j_call: TRBJ1-2
d_call: NA
v_call: TRBV29-1
clone_size: NA
cdr3_nt: TGCAGCCTTGAGGGTGGAGCCGGAGGCTACACCTTC
cdr3_aa: CSLEGGAGGYTF

j_call: TRBJ2-7
d_call: TRBD1
v_call: TRBV5-4
clone_size: NA
cdr3_nt: TGTGCCAGCAGCTCTAGACAGGGGAGTTCCTACGAGCAGTACTTC
cdr3_aa: CASSSRQGSSYEQYF

j_call: TRBJ2-7
d_call: TRBD1
v_call: TRBV18
clone_size: NA
cdr3_nt: TGTGCCAGCTCACCGAGGGGACAGGGGTCTGACGAGCAGTACTTC
cdr3_aa: CASSPRGQGSDEQYF

j_call: TRBJ2-4
d_call: NA
v_call: TRBV21-1
clone_size: NA
cdr3_nt: TGTGCCAGCAGCAAAAGCAGGAGGCAGGAAAACATTCAGTACTTC
cdr3_aa: CASSKSRRQENIQYF

j_call: TRBJ1-6
d_call: NA
v_call: TRBV9
clone_size: NA
cdr3_nt: TGTGCCAGCAGCTTCGGACAGTCGAATTCACCCCTCCACTTT
cdr3_aa: CASSFGQSNSPLHF

j_call: TRBJ1-5
d_call: NA
v_call: TRBV24-1
clone_size: few
cdr3_nt: TGTGCCACCAGTGTGGGACAAAGTAGCAATCAGCCCCAGCATTTT
cdr3_aa: CATSVGQSSNQPQHF

j_call: TRBJ1-2
d_call: NA
v_call: TRBV9
clone_size: NA
cdr3_nt: TGTGCCAGCAGCGTAGTTGCAGGTGGCTACACCTTC
cdr3_aa: CASSVVAGGYTF

j_call: TRBJ2-4
d_call: NA
v_call: TRBV7-2
clone_size: NA
cdr3_nt: TGTGCCAGCAGCGTACAGGGATGGGACATTCAGTACTTC
cdr3_aa: CASSVQGWDIQYF

j_call: TRBJ2-1
d_call: NA
v_call: TRBV5-4
clone_size: few
cdr3_nt: TGTGCCAGCAGCTTGGGAGGAGGGGCTCGAATATACAATGAGCAGTTCTTC
cdr3_aa: CASSLGGGARIYNEQFF

j_call: TRBJ1-2
d_call: TRBD1
v_call: TRBV28
clone_size: NA
cdr3_nt: TGTGCCAGCAGCGCAAACCCGGGACAGTGGAATAACTATGGCTACACCTTC
cdr3_aa: CASSANPGQWNNYGYTF

j_call: TRBJ2-1
d_call: NA
v_call: TRBV5-6
clone_size: NA
cdr3_nt: TGTGCCAGCTCGGGGGACCCCTCCTACAATGAGCAGTTCTTC
cdr3_aa: CASSGDPSYNEQFF

j_call: TRBJ1-2
d_call: TRBD1
v_call: TRBV7-9
clone_size: NA
cdr3_nt: TGTGCCAGCAGCTTAGTACAGGGGGTAGGCTATGGCTACACCTTC
cdr3_aa: CASSLVQGVGYGYTF

j_call: TRBJ2-3
d_call: NA
v_call: TRBV7-9
clone_size: NA
cdr3_nt: TGTGCCAGCAGCTTATTAGCGGAGCGCACAGATACGCAGTATTTT
cdr3_aa: CASSLLAERTDTQYF

j_call: TRBJ1-5
d_call: NA
v_call: TRBV3-1/TRBV3-2
clone_size: NA
cdr3_nt: TGTGCCAGCAGCCAAGAGGGGGCTGGGGGTCAGCCCCAGCATTTT
cdr3_aa: CASSQEGAGGQPQHF

j_call: TRBJ2-3
d_call: NA
v_call: TRBV7-2
clone_size: NA
cdr3_nt: TGTGCCAGCAGCTCCCTAGTTGCTACGCAGTATTTT
cdr3_aa: CASSSLVATQYF

j_call: TRBJ1-5
d_call: NA
v_call: TRBV19
clone_size: NA
cdr3_nt: TGTGCCAGTAGTATAGATCTCGGCAGGGGATACCATAGCAATCAGCCCCAGCATTTT
cdr3_aa: CASSIDLGRGYHSNQPQHF

j_call: TRBJ2-1
d_call: NA
v_call: TRBV2
clone_size: NA
cdr3_nt: TGTGCCAGCAATCCGTACAATGAGCAGTTCTTC
cdr3_aa: CASNPYNEQFF

j_call: TRBJ2-1
d_call: NA
v_call: TRBV7-2
clone_size: NA
cdr3_nt: TGTGCCAGCAGCTTAGCCCGGAGCTCCTACAATGAGCAGTTCTTC
cdr3_aa: CASSLARSSYNEQFF

j_call: TRBJ2-3
d_call: NA
v_call: TRBV19
clone_size: NA
cdr3_nt: TGTGCCAGTAGTATTTCCGGAGTTCTCACAGATACGCAGTATTTT
cdr3_aa: CASSISGVLTDTQYF

j_call: TRBJ2-1
d_call: TRBD2
v_call: TRBV4-1
clone_size: once
cdr3_nt: TGCGCCAGCAGCCAAGATCTTCCGGGGGGGCCATTCTTC
cdr3_aa: CASSQDLPGGPFF

j_call: TRBJ2-1
d_call: NA
v_call: TRBV3-1/TRBV3-2
clone_size: NA
cdr3_nt: TGTGCCAGCAGCCAAGATCATTTTGGGGCAATAAGGCAGTTCTTC
cdr3_aa: CASSQDHFGAIRQFF

j_call: TRBJ1-1
d_call: NA
v_call: TRBV5-1
clone_size: NA
cdr3_nt: TGCGCCAGCAGCCCCCGGGGGGGCGCTGAAGCTTTCTTT
cdr3_aa: CASSPRGGAEAFF

j_call: TRBJ2-7
d_call: TRBD1
v_call: TRBV12-3/TRBV12-4
clone_size: NA
cdr3_nt: TGTGCCAGCAGTTTACACGGACAGGTTAAGTACTTC
cdr3_aa: CASSLHGQVKYF

j_call: TRBJ1-5
d_call: NA
v_call: TRBV24-1
clone_size: few
cdr3_nt: TGTGCCACCAGTGATACAGGTTATAGCAATCAGCCCCAGCATTTT
cdr3_aa: CATSDTGYSNQPQHF

j_call: TRBJ2-7
d_call: TRBD1
v_call: TRBV6-5
clone_size: NA
cdr3_nt: TGTGCCAGCAGCCTCGGGACAGTTGCGCACGAGCAGTACTTC
cdr3_aa: CASSLGTVAHEQYF

j_call: TRBJ1-2
d_call: NA
v_call: TRBV5-4
clone_size: NA
cdr3_nt: TGTGCCAGCAGCTTACAACAGGGTGTTAACTATGGCTACACCTTC
cdr3_aa: CASSLQQGVNYGYTF

j_call: TRBJ1-4
d_call: NA
v_call: TRBV18
clone_size: few
cdr3_nt: TGTGCCAGCTCACCACGACAGGACCCAACTAATGAAAAACTGTTTTTT
cdr3_aa: CASSPRQDPTNEKLFF

j_call: TRBJ2-5
d_call: NA
v_call: TRBV9
clone_size: NA
cdr3_nt: TGTGCCAGCAGCGTAGGTGGAAGGTGGCTAGCGGAGACCCAGTACTTC
cdr3_aa: CASSVGGRWLAETQYF

j_call: TRBJ1-3
d_call: NA
v_call: TRBV28
clone_size: once
cdr3_nt: TGTGCCAGCTCTCCGGGGATCTCTGGAAACACCATATATTTT
cdr3_aa: CASSPGISGNTIYF

j_call: TRBJ2-1
d_call: TRBD2
v_call: TRBV10-3
clone_size: NA
cdr3_nt: TGTGCCATCAGGGGACTAACTACTAATGAGCAGTTCTTC
cdr3_aa: CAIRGLTTNEQFF

j_call: TRBJ2-5
d_call: TRBD2
v_call: TRBV5-4
clone_size: NA
cdr3_nt: TGTGCCAGCTCACTAGCGGAAGAGACCCAGTACTTC
cdr3_aa: CASSLAEETQYF

j_call: TRBJ1-1
d_call: NA
v_call: TRBV4-2
clone_size: NA
cdr3_nt: TGTGCCAGCAGCCAAGCAGGGATGTGGGCTTTCTTT
cdr3_aa: CASSQAGMWAFF

j_call: TRBJ1-5
d_call: TRBD1
v_call: TRBV19
clone_size: NA
cdr3_nt: TGTGCCAGTAGCCCTCACAGGGGTAATCAGCCCCAGCATTTT
cdr3_aa: CASSPHRGNQPQHF

j_call: TRBJ2-5
d_call: NA
v_call: TRBV28
clone_size: NA
cdr3_nt: TGTGCCAGCACCACTCTGTTAGAGACCCAGTACTTC
cdr3_aa: CASTTLLETQYF

j_call: TRBJ2-7
d_call: TRBD2
v_call: TRBV7-9
clone_size: NA
cdr3_nt: TGTGCCAGCAGCTCTGTAGCGGGGGGGCAGTACGAGCAGTACTTC
cdr3_aa: CASSSVAGGQYEQYF